This is a list of T cell receptor beta chains from one sample in a study of T-cell memory formation after mild COVID-19. Via MiXCR, TCRdb re-called the 5' RACE reads, giving one row per CDR3 protein. The table lists tens of thousands of distinct CDR3 sequences, around 15% of them singletons. The specimen sequenced was PBMCs or a T cell subset sorted from them (not recorded which). These receptors were collected from a man younger than 35 who had mild COVID-19 (a few samples of this study predate the infection). Cell type and time point are not known. CDR3s include the opening cysteine and the closing phenylalanine or tryptophan. A D gene is named only where the DNA matches it firmly. Some rows mark clone size as missing; the rest say once, few, many or name a class of expanded clone.

v_call: TRBV4-2; clone_size: .; j_call: TRBJ2-5; d_call: TRBD2; cdr3_nt: TGTGCCAGCAGCGCCAGAGGAGCGGGGGGAAAGACCCAGTACTTC; cdr3_aa: CASSARGAGGKTQYF
v_call: TRBV6-6; clone_size: .; j_call: TRBJ2-4; d_call: TRBD2; cdr3_nt: TGTGCCAGCAGTTTACTTCCGGGGGGCAAAAACATTCAGTACTTC; cdr3_aa: CASSLLPGGKNIQYF
v_call: TRBV5-1; clone_size: .; j_call: TRBJ2-4; d_call: .; cdr3_nt: TGCGCCAGCAGCTACCTTGGCGGGGGCGCCTCAGACATTCAGTACTTC; cdr3_aa: CASSYLGGGASDIQYF
v_call: TRBV29-1; clone_size: few; j_call: TRBJ2-7; d_call: TRBD2; cdr3_nt: TGCAGCGTTCGGGGGGGACCCTCCTACGAGCAGTACTTC; cdr3_aa: CSVRGGPSYEQYF
v_call: TRBV5-1; clone_size: .; j_call: TRBJ2-7; d_call: .; cdr3_nt: TGCGCCAGCAGCTTGGATCCAGCTTTTTCCTACGAGCAGTACTTC; cdr3_aa: CASSLDPAFSYEQYF
v_call: TRBV5-1; clone_size: few; j_call: TRBJ1-2; d_call: TRBD1; cdr3_nt: TGCGCCAGCAGCCCGCTCGGGACAGGGAATAAGGATGGCTACACCTTC; cdr3_aa: CASSPLGTGNKDGYTF
v_call: TRBV15; clone_size: few; j_call: TRBJ2-1; d_call: .; cdr3_nt: TGTGCCACCAGCGGACGGCCGAACAATGAGCAGTTCTTC; cdr3_aa: CATSGRPNNEQFF
v_call: TRBV27; clone_size: few; j_call: TRBJ1-5; d_call: .; cdr3_nt: TGTGCCAGCAGTCCCTGGAAGCGGACAAGCCCTAGCAATCAGCCCCAGCATTTT; cdr3_aa: CASSPWKRTSPSNQPQHF
v_call: TRBV7-6; clone_size: .; j_call: TRBJ2-1; d_call: .; cdr3_nt: TGTGCCAGCAGCTTAGAGGCCGGGACTCTGAGCTCCTACAATGAGCAGTTCTTC; cdr3_aa: CASSLEAGTLSSYNEQFF
v_call: TRBV20-1; clone_size: .; j_call: TRBJ1-1; d_call: .; cdr3_nt: TGCAGTGCAGGGGCCCTTGGCGTAGGCACTGAAGCTTTCTTT; cdr3_aa: CSAGALGVGTEAFF
v_call: TRBV28; clone_size: .; j_call: TRBJ2-2; d_call: TRBD1; cdr3_nt: TGTGCCAGCAGTTTAGGCTGGACAGGGCCGAACACCGGGGAGCTGTTTTTT; cdr3_aa: CASSLGWTGPNTGELFF
v_call: TRBV11-2; clone_size: .; j_call: TRBJ2-5; d_call: .; cdr3_nt: TGTGCCAGCAGCTTATATCTAGCCGCTCAAGAGACCCAGTACTTC; cdr3_aa: CASSLYLAAQETQYF
v_call: TRBV4-3; clone_size: few; j_call: TRBJ2-3; d_call: .; cdr3_nt: TGCGCCAGCAGCCAAGATCAGAGCCCTAGGTCAGATACGCAGTATTTT; cdr3_aa: CASSQDQSPRSDTQYF
v_call: TRBV9; clone_size: many; j_call: TRBJ2-3; d_call: TRBD2; cdr3_nt: TGTGCCAGCAGCGTAGGGGTAGCGGGGACAGATACGCAGTATTTT; cdr3_aa: CASSVGVAGTDTQYF
v_call: TRBV19; clone_size: .; j_call: TRBJ2-3; d_call: TRBD1; cdr3_nt: TGTGCCAGTAGTGGGACAGTGCCAGATACGCAGTATTTT; cdr3_aa: CASSGTVPDTQYF
v_call: TRBV5-1; clone_size: many; j_call: TRBJ2-3; d_call: TRBD1; cdr3_nt: TGCGCCAGCAGCTATCGGACAGGCCAAATCGTCGGCACAGATACGCAGTATTTT; cdr3_aa: CASSYRTGQIVGTDTQYF
v_call: TRBV4-1; clone_size: .; j_call: TRBJ2-5; d_call: .; cdr3_nt: TGCGCCAGCAGCCGCGCCCGGGCCTTGGCGGGAGAGACCCAGTACTTC; cdr3_aa: CASSRARALAGETQYF
v_call: TRBV7-2; clone_size: .; j_call: TRBJ2-5; d_call: .; cdr3_nt: TGTGCCAGCACACGGCCGGCCGGCAACCAAGAGACCCAGTACTTC; cdr3_aa: CASTRPAGNQETQYF
v_call: TRBV11-2; clone_size: .; j_call: TRBJ2-5; d_call: TRBD1; cdr3_nt: TGTGCCAGCAGCACCGGACAGGGGGCATTTGAGACCCAGTACTTC; cdr3_aa: CASSTGQGAFETQYF
v_call: TRBV7-9; clone_size: .; j_call: TRBJ1-1; d_call: .; cdr3_nt: TGTGCCAGCAGCGATCCTAATCGTCGGACTGAAGCTTTCTTT; cdr3_aa: CASSDPNRRTEAFF
v_call: TRBV9; clone_size: .; j_call: TRBJ2-2; d_call: .; cdr3_nt: TGTGCCAGCAGCTCCGTGGGGGGAGTCGGGGAGCTGTTTTTT; cdr3_aa: CASSSVGGVGELFF
v_call: TRBV7-2; clone_size: .; j_call: TRBJ1-1; d_call: .; cdr3_nt: TGTGCCAGCAGTCAAGGGAGGTTGGGGCCCACTGAAGCTTTCTTT; cdr3_aa: CASSQGRLGPTEAFF
v_call: TRBV24-1; clone_size: .; j_call: TRBJ2-3; d_call: .; cdr3_nt: TGTGCCACCAGTGATTCGAGGTGGCTCCTGGGGGATACGCAGTATTTT; cdr3_aa: CATSDSRWLLGDTQYF
v_call: TRBV7-2; clone_size: .; j_call: TRBJ1-2; d_call: TRBD1; cdr3_nt: TGTGCCAGCAGCATAAACCCGGGACAGGGAGTTCCTGGCTACACCTTC; cdr3_aa: CASSINPGQGVPGYTF
v_call: TRBV12-3/TRBV12-4; clone_size: .; j_call: TRBJ2-7; d_call: TRBD1; cdr3_nt: TGTGCCAGCAGGGGGACAGGGTATGGCGAGCAGTACTTC; cdr3_aa: CASRGTGYGEQYF
v_call: TRBV9; clone_size: many; j_call: TRBJ2-1; d_call: .; cdr3_nt: TGTGCCAGCAGCCCGTCAACTTCCAATGAGCAGTTCTTC; cdr3_aa: CASSPSTSNEQFF
v_call: TRBV7-3; clone_size: .; j_call: TRBJ1-1; d_call: TRBD1; cdr3_nt: TGTGCCAGCAGAAATGGACAGGGGCCAGCTTTCTTT; cdr3_aa: CASRNGQGPAFF